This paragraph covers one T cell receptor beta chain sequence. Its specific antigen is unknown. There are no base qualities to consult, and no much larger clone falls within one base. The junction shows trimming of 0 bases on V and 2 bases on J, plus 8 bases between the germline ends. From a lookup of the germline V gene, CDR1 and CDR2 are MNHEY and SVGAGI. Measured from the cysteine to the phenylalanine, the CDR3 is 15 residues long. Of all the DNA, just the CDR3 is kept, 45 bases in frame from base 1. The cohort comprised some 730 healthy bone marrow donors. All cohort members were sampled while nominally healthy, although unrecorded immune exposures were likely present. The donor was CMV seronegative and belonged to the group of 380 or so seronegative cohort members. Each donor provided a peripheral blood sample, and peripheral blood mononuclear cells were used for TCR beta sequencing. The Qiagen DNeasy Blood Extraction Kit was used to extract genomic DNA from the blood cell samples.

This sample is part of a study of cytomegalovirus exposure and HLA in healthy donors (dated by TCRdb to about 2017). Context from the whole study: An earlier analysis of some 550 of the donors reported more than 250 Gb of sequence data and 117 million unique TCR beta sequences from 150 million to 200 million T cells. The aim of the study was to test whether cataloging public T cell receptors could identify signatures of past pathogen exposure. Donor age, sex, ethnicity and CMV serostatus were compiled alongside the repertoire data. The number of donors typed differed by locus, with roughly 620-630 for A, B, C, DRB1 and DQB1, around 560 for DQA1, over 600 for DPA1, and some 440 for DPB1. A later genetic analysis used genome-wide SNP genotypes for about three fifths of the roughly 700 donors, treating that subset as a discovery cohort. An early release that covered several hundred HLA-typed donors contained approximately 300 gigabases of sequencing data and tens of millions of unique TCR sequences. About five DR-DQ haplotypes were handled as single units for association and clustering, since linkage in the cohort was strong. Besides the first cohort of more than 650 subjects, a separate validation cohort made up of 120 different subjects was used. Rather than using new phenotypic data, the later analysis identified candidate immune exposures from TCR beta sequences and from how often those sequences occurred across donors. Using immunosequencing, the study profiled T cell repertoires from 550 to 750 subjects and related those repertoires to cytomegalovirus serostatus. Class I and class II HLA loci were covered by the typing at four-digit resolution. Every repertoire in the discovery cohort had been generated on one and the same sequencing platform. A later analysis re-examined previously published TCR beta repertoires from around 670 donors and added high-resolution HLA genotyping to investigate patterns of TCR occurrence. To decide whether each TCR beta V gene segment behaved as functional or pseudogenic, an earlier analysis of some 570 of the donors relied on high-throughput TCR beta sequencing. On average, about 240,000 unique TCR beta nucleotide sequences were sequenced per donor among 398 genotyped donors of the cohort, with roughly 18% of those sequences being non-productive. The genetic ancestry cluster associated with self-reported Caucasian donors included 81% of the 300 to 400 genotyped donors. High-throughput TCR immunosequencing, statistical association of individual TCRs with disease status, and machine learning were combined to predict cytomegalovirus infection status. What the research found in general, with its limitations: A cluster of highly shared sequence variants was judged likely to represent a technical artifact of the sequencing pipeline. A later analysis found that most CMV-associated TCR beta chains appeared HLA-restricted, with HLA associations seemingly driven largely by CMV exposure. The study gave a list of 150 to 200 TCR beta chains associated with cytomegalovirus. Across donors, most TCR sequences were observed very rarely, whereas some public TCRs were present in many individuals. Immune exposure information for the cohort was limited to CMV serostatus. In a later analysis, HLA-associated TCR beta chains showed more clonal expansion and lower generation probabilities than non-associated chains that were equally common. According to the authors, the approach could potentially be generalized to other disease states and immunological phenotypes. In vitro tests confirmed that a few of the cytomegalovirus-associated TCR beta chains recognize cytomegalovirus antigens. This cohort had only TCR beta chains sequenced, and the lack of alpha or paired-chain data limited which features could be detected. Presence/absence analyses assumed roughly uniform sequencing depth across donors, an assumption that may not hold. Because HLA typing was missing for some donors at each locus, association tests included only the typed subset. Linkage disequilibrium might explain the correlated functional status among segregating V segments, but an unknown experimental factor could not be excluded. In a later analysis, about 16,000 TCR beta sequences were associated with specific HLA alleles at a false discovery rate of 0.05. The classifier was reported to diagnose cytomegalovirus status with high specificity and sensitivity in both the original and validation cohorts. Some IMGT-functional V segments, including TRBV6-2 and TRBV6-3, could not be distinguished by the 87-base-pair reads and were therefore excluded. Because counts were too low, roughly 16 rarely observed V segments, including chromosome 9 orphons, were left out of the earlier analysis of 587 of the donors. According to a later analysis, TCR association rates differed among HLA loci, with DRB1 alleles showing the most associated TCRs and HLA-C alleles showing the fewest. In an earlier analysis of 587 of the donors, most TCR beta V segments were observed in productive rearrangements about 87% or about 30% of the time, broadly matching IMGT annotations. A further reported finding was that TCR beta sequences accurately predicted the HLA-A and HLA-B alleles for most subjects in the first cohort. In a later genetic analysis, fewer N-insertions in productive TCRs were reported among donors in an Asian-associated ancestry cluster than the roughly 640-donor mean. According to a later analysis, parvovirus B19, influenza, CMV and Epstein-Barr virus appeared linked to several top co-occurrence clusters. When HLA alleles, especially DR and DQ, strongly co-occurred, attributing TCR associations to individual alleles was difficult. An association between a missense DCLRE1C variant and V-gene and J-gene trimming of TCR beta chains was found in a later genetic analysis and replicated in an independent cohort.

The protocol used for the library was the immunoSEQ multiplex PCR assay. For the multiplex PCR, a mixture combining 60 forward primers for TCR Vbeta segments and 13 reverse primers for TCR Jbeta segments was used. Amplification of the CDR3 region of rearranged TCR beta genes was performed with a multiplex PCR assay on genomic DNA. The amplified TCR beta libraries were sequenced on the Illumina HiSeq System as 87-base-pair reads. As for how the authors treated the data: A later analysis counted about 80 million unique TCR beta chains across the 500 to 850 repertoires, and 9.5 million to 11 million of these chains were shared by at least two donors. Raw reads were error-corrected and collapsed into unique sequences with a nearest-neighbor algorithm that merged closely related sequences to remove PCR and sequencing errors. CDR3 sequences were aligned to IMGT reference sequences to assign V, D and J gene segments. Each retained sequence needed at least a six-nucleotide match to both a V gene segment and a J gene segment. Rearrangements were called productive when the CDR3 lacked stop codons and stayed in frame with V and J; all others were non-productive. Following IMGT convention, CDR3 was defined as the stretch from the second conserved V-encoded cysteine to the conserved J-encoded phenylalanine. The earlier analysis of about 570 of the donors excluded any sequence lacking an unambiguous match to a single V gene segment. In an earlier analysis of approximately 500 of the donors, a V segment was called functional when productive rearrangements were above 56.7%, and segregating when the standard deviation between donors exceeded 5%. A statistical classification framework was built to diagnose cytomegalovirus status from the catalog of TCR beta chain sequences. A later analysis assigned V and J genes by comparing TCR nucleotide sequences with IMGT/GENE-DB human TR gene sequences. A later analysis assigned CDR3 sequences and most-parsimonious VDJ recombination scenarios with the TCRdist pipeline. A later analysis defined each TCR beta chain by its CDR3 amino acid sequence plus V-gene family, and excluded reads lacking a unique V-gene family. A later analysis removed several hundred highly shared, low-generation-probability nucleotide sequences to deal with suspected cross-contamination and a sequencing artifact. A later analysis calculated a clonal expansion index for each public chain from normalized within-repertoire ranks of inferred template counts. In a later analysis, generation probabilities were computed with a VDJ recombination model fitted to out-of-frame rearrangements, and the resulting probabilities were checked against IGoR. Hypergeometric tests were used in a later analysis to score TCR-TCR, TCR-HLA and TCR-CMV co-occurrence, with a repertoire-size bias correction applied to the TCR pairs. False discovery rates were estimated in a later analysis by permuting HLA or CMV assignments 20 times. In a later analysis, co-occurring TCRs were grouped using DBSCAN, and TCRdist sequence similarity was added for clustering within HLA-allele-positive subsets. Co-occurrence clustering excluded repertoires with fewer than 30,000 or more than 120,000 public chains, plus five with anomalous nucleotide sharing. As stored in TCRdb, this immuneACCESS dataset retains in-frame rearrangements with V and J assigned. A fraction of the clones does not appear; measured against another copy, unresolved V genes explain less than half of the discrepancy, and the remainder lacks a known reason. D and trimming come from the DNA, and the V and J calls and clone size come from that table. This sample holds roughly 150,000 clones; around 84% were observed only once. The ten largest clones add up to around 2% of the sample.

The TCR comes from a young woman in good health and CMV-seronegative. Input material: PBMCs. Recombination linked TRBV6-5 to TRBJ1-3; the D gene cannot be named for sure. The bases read TGTGCCAGCAGTTACTCGTCCGGGGCTGGAAACACCATATATTTT. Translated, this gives CASSYSSGAGNTIYF.